The clone carrying this T cell receptor beta chain was found a few times. The sample is drawn from a study of T-cell reconstitution after alpha-beta-depleted transplantation in children. Preparation of the TCRbeta library was carried out with unique molecular identifiers. Via MiXCR, TCRdb re-called the PCR reads, giving one row per CDR3 protein. The sample consists of roughly 790,000 distinct CDR3 sequences, 15% to 20% of them appearing once. The sequenced sample was PBMCs, mostly from graft donor cells, obtained 360 days after TCRalphabeta/CD19-depleted stem cell transplant. The TCR sequence derives from a male patient aged 10-17 years who had a stem cell transplant for acute lymphoblastic leukemia, so the T cells may come from the graft donor.

CDR3 residues: CASSLDREQFF. The DNA of the CDR3 is TGTGCCAGCAGCTTGGACAGAGAGCAGTTCTTC. The V call is TRBV9, the J call TRBJ2-1; TRBD1 might be the D (6 bases). V was clipped by 4 bases and J by 10 bases, with 9 bases between them. The CDR3 sequence is 11 residues long. Germline-derived CDR1 and CDR2 are SGDLS and YYNGEE.